This T cell receptor (beta chain) was obtained from a study of somatic mutations in cytotoxic T cells in rheumatoid arthritis. On the study more broadly: Each patient's diagnosis was followed right away by a blood draw (approximately 30 ml EDTA), before any treatment.

Both CD4+ and CD8+ cells were separated through positive magnetic bead selection, and their purity was verified using flow cytometry. Study results and caveats: Of the expanded CD8+ clones, the antigen targets were not known.

In regard to this clone: What it recognizes is unknown.

Clones were sequenced by immunoSEQ multiplex PCR, and TCRdb holds only the in-frame ones, with some missing. This table has about 14,000 clones, over 70% appearing once. The sequenced sample consisted of CD8+ T cells sorted from blood. This receptor was taken from an adult with rheumatoid arthritis.

This chain's CDR3 is CASSSWGESTEAFF. CDR3 sequence (DNA): TGTGCCAGCAGCTCGTGGGGGGAAAGCACTGAAGCTTTCTTT. V and J are TRBV11-1 and TRBJ1-1, with a possible D match to TRBD1 (5 bases). Trimming stripped 4 bases from V and 4 bases from J, with 13 bases between. The CDR3 is made up of 14 amino acids. Germline V gives CDR1 SGHAT, CDR2 FQDESV (reference sequence).